This T cell receptor beta chain was sequenced in a study of somatic mutations in cytotoxic T cells in rheumatoid arthritis (dated by TCRdb to the late 2010s). As for the study more broadly: Before any treatment started and right after they were diagnosed, patients gave peripheral blood samples (around 29 ml EDTA). Sorted V beta1+ cells also underwent TCRB sequencing, and some V beta antibody-stained T-cell populations were flow-sorted at nearly 100% purity on a FACSAria II or Sony SH800. The study asked whether expanded CD8+ T-cell clones in newly diagnosed, untreated rheumatoid arthritis carry somatic mutations, and used TCRB deep sequencing to characterize clonality. A total of 60 to 80 rheumatoid arthritis patients and about 21 healthy controls underwent TCRB deep sequencing. Patient and control groups had essentially identical median ages. Results and caveats for the whole study, not just this receptor: CD8+ clonality increased with age in patients (Spearman r ≈ 0.5) but not in healthy controls. The slight underrepresentation of TRBV07 in patients was not corrected for multiple comparisons. CD8+ T-cell clonality in rheumatoid arthritis patients was not significantly different from that in age-matched healthy controls. In 8 out of 65 patients, more than 20% of CD8+ cells belonged to the largest CD8+ clone, while several identical CD8+ TCRB sequences were shared between blood and synovial fluid. Viral specificity could not be ruled out by absence from virus-specific databases, and the antigen targets of the expanded CD8+ clones remained unknown.

V loses 5 bases of germline sequence and J loses 5 bases, and the interval between the two ends is 18 bases. From the germline V gene, CDR1 is SGHVS and CDR2 is FNYEAQ. Taken from cysteine to phenylalanine, the CDR3 has 15 residues. Left in the record is the CDR3 DNA by itself, 45 bases read in frame from the first base. The immunoSEQ assay was applied to genomic DNA for TCRB CDR3 sequencing. The original methods were these. When patient CD8+ clones exceeding 1% were checked against published virus-specific TCRB sequences, only a few matched. Only productive TCRB rearrangements were included in the analyses. Defining a clone by its unique TCRB CDR3 sequence, the study calculated clonality as a productive clonality index derived from Shannon entropy. Repertoire overlap between two samples was calculated from the template counts of each clone relative to total templates per sample. A correlation with a Spearman r of 0.55 to 0.65 was found between V-gene usage by flow cytometry and V-gene usage by TCRB sequencing. TCRdb provides this immuneACCESS table in a form limited to in-frame rearrangements. Some clones are lacking; in checked studies, under half of them reflect an unresolved V gene, and why the rest are absent is not known. V, J and clone size derive from that table, while D and trimming were established from the DNA sequence. This sample lists several thousand clones; roughly 83% were detected once. Roughly 6.4% of the sample lies in the top ten.

On an AutoMACS, CD4+ and CD8+ cells were isolated via positive magnetic bead selection, and their purity was verified by flow cytometry. A TCR V beta antibody panel was used in flow cytometry to screen first for clonal expansions, which were then characterized by TCRB deep sequencing of sorted CD8+ fractions. Isolation of peripheral blood mononuclear cells was done through Ficoll-Paque PLUS density gradient separation. Using Nucleospin Tissue or Tissue XS kits, DNA was extracted from CD4-enriched, CD8-enriched or PBMC samples, with quantification by a Qubit 2.0 fluorometer. Comment on this clone: Its recognized antigen is unknown. No quality values exist for individual bases; no much larger clone is one base distant.

The sequencing input was CD8+ T cells sorted from blood. The sequence is built from TRBV7-6 and TRBJ2-5; tentative D gene TRBD2, with 5 bases matching. This TCR derives from an adult with rheumatoid arthritis. The sequenced DNA: TGTGCCAGCAGCACTAGGACGGCCCAAGAGGAGACCCAGTACTTC. It specifies CASSTRTAQEETQYF.